The T cell receptor beta chain described here comes from a study of cytomegalovirus exposure and HLA in healthy donors. Note on this clone: What it recognizes is unknown.

Among the donors, all were healthy bone marrow donors. Study-wide results and limits: In vitro assays verified that a few CMV-associated chains recognized CMV antigens specifically. TCR beta chain V- and J-gene trimming was linked, in a later analysis, to a missense variant in DCLRE1C.

60 Vbeta and 13 Jbeta primers were used in PCR. TCRdb's copy holds only in-frame clones and misses some; the assay was immunoSEQ multiplex PCR. The sample holds more than 85,000 clones; 77% are singletons and the top ten take 8.6%. Trimming removed 2 bases at V and 0 bases at J, with 9 bases between. The germline V gene encodes CDR1 SGHRS and CDR2 YFSETQ. The CDR3 is 15 residues long. This clonotype was sampled from a middle-aged woman in good health and CMV-seropositive. Sequencing was done on a sample of PBMCs. This sequence joins TRBV5-1 and TRBJ1-3; D remains ambiguous. The chain's CDR3 is CASSLQVGSGNTIYF. Here the CDR3 DNA reads TGCGCCAGCAGCTTACAAGTTGGCTCTGGAAACACCATATATTTT.